One and the same sample provided the 4 T cell receptor beta chains below, sequenced in a study of cytomegalovirus exposure and HLA in healthy donors. In the PCR, 60 Vbeta and 13 Jbeta primers were used. Clones were sequenced by immunoSEQ multiplex PCR, and TCRdb holds only the in-frame ones, with some missing. The sample comprises hundreds of thousands of clones, about 87% of which are singletons, and about 2% rests with the top ten. The specimen was PBMCs. The receptors stem from a woman between 18 and 29 years old in good health and CMV-seronegative.

The rearrangement uses TRBV29-1 and TRBJ2-7; D possibly corresponds to TRBD2 (5 bases). There are 12 residues in the CDR3. V was trimmed by 1 base and J by 2 bases, leaving 6 bases between them. The V gene's germline CDR1 is SQVTM and CDR2 ANQGSEA. The CDR3 DNA sequence: TGCAGCGTTGAAGTGCGGGCCTACGAGCAGTACTTC. Protein sequence: CSVEVRAYEQYF.

This chain connects TRBV27 to TRBJ2-1, with TRBD2 matching over 9 bases. The germline gives CDR1 MNHEY, CDR2 SMNVEV (reference sequence). This CDR3 region has 17 residues. J was trimmed by 4 bases and V by 3 bases; bases with no gene match: 10. The CDR3 DNA follows: TGTGCCAGCAGTTTGACCGGAGCGGGGGGCCTTTACAATGAGCAGTTCTTC. Translating gives CASSLTGAGGLYNEQFF.

The chain links TRBV9 to TRBJ1-4; D not resolved. The V gene's germline CDR1 is SGDLS and CDR2 YYNGEE. The V and J ends lost 1 base and 4 bases respectively, with 11 bases between them. The CDR3 has 15 amino acids. This CDR3 reads CASSVSNGNNEKLFF. CDR3 coding DNA: TGTGCCAGCAGCGTATCCAACGGTAATAATGAAAAACTGTTTTTT.

This clone appeared once. The chain employs TRBV6-5 and TRBJ1-1; 8 nucleotides match TRBD1. V lost 5 bases, J lost 6 bases, and 8 bases stayed unmatched. The CDR3 consists of 14 residues. CDR1 is MNHEY, CDR2 SVGAGI, per germline. In nucleotides, the CDR3 is TGTGCCAGCAGTCCCGGGACAGGCGGACCTGAAGCTTTCTTT. Encoded protein: CASSPGTGGPEAFF.